These T cell receptor beta chains were read from a single sample in a study of shared clonotypes between healthy human individuals. Produced via immunoSEQ multiplex PCR; TCRdb's table is partial and in-frame only. The table includes hundreds of thousands of clones, about 96% detected once. Sequencing was performed on memory CD8+ T cells sorted from blood. The receptor set was obtained from a man aged 25-45 years in good health. The CDR3 runs from the conserved cysteine through the conserved F or W. The D gene is left open where the match is weak. Clone size is not always given. Where it is, it says once, few, many or a class for expanded clones.

abundance	d_gene	j_gene	v_gene	CDR3aa	CDR3nt
-	-	TRBJ2-3	TRBV7-9	CASTPAGQPSTDTQYF	TGTGCCAGCACCCCTGCAGGGCAGCCTAGCACAGATACGCAGTATTTT
-	TRBD1	TRBJ1-2	TRBV29-1	CSVDREFGYTF	TGCAGCGTGGACAGGGAGTTTGGCTACACCTTC
-	-	TRBJ1-1	TRBV11-3	CASSLGRMNTEAFF	TGTGCCAGCAGCTTAGGACGGATGAACACTGAAGCTTTCTTT
-	-	TRBJ1-5	TRBV19	CASSASDKRNYQPQHF	TGTGCCAGTAGTGCCTCAGACAAGCGGAATTATCAGCCCCAGCATTTT
-	-	TRBJ1-1	TRBV7-2	CASSFLVGAEAFF	TGTGCCAGCAGCTTCCTCGTAGGGGCTGAAGCTTTCTTT
-	TRBD2	TRBJ2-7	TRBV6-1	CASNPSGRDYEQYF	TGTGCCAGCAACCCTAGCGGGAGGGACTACGAGCAGTACTTC
-	-	TRBJ2-1	TRBV19	CASSMEETGANEQFF	TGTGCCAGTAGTATGGAGGAGACTGGGGCCAATGAGCAGTTCTTC
-	-	TRBJ2-5	TRBV11-2	CASSLEKTKKETQYF	TGTGCCAGCAGCTTAGAAAAGACTAAAAAAGAGACCCAGTACTTC
-	-	TRBJ2-3	TRBV29-1	CSGWTASTDTQYF	TGCAGCGGGTGGACAGCCAGCACAGATACGCAGTATTTT
once	-	TRBJ1-5	TRBV2	CASSRQVSNQPQHF	TGTGCCAGCAGTCGACAGGTTAGCAATCAGCCCCAGCATTTT
-	-	TRBJ1-1	TRBV30	CASAGAADTEAFF	TGTGCCTCCGCTGGGGCAGCGGACACTGAAGCTTTCTTT
-	TRBD2	TRBJ2-2	TRBV7-6	CASSPRTSGTGELFF	TGTGCCAGCAGCCCTCGGACTAGCGGGACCGGGGAGCTGTTTTTT
-	-	TRBJ2-7	TRBV5-1	CASSWTHGTYEQYF	TGCGCCAGCAGCTGGACCCATGGAACCTACGAGCAGTACTTC
-	-	TRBJ2-1	TRBV5-8	CASSPFVSSIYEQFF	TGTGCCAGCAGCCCTTTCGTTTCTAGTATATATGAGCAGTTCTTC
once	TRBD1	TRBJ1-2	TRBV30	CAWRTGIRYTF	TGTGCCTGGAGGACAGGGATTCGCTACACCTTC
-	TRBD2	TRBJ2-7	TRBV6-6	CASTWGRGDYEQYF	TGTGCCAGCACCTGGGGGCGGGGGGACTACGAGCAGTACTTC
-	-	TRBJ2-2	TRBV5-6	CASSFGTANTGELFF	TGTGCCAGCAGCTTCGGGACGGCAAACACCGGGGAGCTGTTTTTT
-	-	TRBJ1-2	TRBV5-6	CASSLGGTPNGYTF	TGTGCCAGCAGCTTGGGAGGGACCCCTAATGGCTACACCTTC
-	-	TRBJ2-6	TRBV7-3	CASSSRGPSGANVLTF	TGTGCCAGCAGCTCGAGAGGTCCGAGTGGGGCCAACGTCCTGACTTTC
-	-	TRBJ2-7	TRBV29-1	CSVSGLYEQYF	TGCAGCGTAAGTGGCCTCTACGAGCAGTACTTC
-	-	TRBJ2-5	TRBV29-1	CSVLPSHETQYF	TGCAGCGTTCTACCTAGTCATGAGACCCAGTACTTC
-	-	TRBJ2-5	TRBV14	CASSHLNSGKETQYF	TGTGCCAGCAGCCATCTGAATAGCGGTAAAGAGACCCAGTACTTC
-	-	TRBJ1-2	TRBV29-1	CSVEFGHTYGYTF	TGCAGCGTTGAGTTCGGACACACCTATGGCTACACCTTC
-	-	TRBJ2-7	TRBV20-1	CSARVPYEQYF	TGCAGTGCTAGAGTCCCTTACGAGCAGTACTTC
-	TRBD1	TRBJ1-5	TRBV28	CASSSDYRGGGSNQPQHF	TGTGCCAGCAGTTCCGACTACAGGGGAGGTGGGAGCAATCAGCCCCAGCATTTT
once	TRBD2	TRBJ2-1	TRBV6-1	CASSELAGDNEQFF	TGTGCCAGCAGTGAACTAGCGGGAGACAATGAGCAGTTCTTC
-	TRBD1	TRBJ1-5	TRBV19	CASRGTGRTEPQHF	TGTGCCAGTAGAGGGACAGGGAGAACGGAGCCCCAGCATTTT
-	-	TRBJ1-2	TRBV2	CASIHSQRNGYTF	TGTGCCAGCATTCACAGTCAAAGGAATGGCTACACCTTC
-	TRBD1	TRBJ2-2	TRBV11-2	CASSLWGQGNTGELFF	TGTGCCAGCAGCTTATGGGGACAGGGTAACACCGGGGAGCTGTTTTTT
-	-	TRBJ1-5	TRBV6-1	CASSEFSRPQHF	TGTGCCAGCAGTGAATTTTCTCGGCCCCAGCATTTT
once	-	TRBJ2-3	TRBV4-2	CASSQVGGSPTDTQYF	TGTGCCAGCAGCCAAGTTGGGGGGAGCCCCACAGATACGCAGTATTTT
-	-	TRBJ1-5	TRBV30	CAWSRVVGGNQPQHF	TGTGCCTGGAGCCGCGTCGTTGGGGGGAATCAGCCCCAGCATTTT
-	-	TRBJ2-1	TRBV7-8	CASSLGMSSSYNEQFF	TGTGCCAGCAGCTTGGGAATGTCAAGCTCCTACAATGAGCAGTTCTTC
-	-	TRBJ2-5	TRBV29-1	CSVSVVEETQYF	TGCAGCGTTTCGGTAGTAGAAGAGACCCAGTACTTC
-	TRBD2	TRBJ2-1	TRBV7-9	CASGFHPSGSNEQFF	TGTGCCAGCGGATTCCACCCAAGCGGGAGCAATGAGCAGTTCTTC
-	-	TRBJ1-1	TRBV19	CASMRGARNTEAFF	TGTGCCAGTATGAGGGGGGCGAGGAACACTGAAGCTTTCTTT